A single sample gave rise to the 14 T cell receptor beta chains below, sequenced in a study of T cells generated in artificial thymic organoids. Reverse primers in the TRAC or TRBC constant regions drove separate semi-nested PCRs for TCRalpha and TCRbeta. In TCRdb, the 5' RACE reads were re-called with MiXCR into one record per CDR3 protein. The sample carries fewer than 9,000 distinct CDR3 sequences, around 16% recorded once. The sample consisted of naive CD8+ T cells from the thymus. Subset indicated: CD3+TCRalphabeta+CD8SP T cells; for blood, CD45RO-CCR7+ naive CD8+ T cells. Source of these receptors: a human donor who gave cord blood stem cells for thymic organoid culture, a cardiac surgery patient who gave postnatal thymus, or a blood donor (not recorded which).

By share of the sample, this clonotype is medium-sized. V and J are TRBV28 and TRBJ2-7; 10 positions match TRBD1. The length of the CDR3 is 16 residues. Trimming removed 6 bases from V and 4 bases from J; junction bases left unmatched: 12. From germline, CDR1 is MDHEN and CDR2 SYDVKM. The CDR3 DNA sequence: TGTGCCAGCAGAGATCAGACAGGGGGCGCACAATACGAGCAGTACTTC. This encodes CASRDQTGGAQYEQYF.

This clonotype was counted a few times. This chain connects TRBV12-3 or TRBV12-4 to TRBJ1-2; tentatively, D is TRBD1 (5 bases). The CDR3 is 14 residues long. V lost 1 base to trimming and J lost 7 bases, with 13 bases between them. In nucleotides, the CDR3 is TGTGCCAGCAGTTTAGGTGGGGCCGATAGTGGCTACACCTTC. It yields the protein CASSLGGADSGYTF.

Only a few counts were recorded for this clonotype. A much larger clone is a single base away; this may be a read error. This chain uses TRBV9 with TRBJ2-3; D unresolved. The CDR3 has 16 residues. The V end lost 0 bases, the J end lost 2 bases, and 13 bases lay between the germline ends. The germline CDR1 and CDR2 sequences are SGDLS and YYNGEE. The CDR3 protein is CASSVDDAQPTDTQYF. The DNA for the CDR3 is TGTGCCAGCAGCGTAGACGACGCCCAACCCACAGATACGCAGTATTTT.

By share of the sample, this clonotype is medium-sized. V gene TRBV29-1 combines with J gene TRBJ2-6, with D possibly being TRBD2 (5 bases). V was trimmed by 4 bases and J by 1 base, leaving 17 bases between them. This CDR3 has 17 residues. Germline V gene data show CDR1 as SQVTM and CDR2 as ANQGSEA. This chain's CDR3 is CSVGPGRLTSGANVLTF. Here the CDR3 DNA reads TGCAGCGTTGGTCCGGGAAGACTAACGTCTGGGGCCAACGTCCTGACTTTC.

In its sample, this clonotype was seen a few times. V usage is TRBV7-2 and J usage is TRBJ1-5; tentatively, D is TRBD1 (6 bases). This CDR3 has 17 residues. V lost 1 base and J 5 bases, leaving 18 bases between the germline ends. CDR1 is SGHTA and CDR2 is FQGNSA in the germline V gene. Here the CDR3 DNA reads TGTGCCAGCAGCTTAGGATCCCACACAGGGTGGGATCAGCCCCAGCATTTT. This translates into CASSLGSHTGWDQPQHF.

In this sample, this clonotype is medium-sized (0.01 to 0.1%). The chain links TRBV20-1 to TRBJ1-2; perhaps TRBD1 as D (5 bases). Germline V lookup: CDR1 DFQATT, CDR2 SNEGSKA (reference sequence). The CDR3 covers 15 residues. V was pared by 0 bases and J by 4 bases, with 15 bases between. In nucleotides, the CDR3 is TGCAGTGCTAGAGATCGTAGGGGCCCAGGCTATGGCTACACCTTC. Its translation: CSARDRRGPGYGYTF.

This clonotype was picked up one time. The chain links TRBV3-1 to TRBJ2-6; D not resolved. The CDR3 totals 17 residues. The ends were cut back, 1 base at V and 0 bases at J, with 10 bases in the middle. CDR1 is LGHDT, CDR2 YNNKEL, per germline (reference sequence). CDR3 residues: CASSQAESSSGANVLTF. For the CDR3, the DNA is TGTGCCAGCAGCCAAGCAGAGAGTTCCTCTGGGGCCAACGTCCTGACTTTC.

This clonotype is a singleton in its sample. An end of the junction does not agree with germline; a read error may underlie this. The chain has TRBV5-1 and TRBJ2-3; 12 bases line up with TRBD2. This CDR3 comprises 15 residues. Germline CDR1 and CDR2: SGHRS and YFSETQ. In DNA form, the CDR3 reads TGCGCCAACAGCTTGGAACTAGCGGGAGGAGATACGCAGTATTTT. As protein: CANSLELAGGDTQYF.

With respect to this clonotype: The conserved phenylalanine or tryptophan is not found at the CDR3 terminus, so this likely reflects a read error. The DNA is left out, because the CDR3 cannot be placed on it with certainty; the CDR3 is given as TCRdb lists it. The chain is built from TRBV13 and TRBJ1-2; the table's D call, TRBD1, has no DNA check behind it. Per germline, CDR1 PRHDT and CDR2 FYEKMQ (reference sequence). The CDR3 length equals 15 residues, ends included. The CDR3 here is CASSLGLGGGSGYAL.

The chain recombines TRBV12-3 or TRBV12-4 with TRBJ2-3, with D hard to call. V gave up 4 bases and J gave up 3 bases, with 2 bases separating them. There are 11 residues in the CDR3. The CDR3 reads CASSSTDTQYF. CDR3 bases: TGTGCCAGCAGTTCAACAGATACGCAGTATTTT.

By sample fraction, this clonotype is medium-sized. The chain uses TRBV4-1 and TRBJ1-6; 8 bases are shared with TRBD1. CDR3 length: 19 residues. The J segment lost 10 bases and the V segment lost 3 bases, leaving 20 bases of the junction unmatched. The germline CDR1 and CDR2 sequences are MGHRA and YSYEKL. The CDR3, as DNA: TGCGCCAGCAGCCACCTCCCTTCGTTCCCGGGACAGGTTTGGTCACCCCTCCACTTT. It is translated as CASSHLPSFPGQVWSPLHF.

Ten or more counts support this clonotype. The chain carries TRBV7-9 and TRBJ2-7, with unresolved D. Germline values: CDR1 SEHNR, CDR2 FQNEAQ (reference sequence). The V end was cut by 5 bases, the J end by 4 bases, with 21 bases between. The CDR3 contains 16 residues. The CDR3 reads CASSPHLSHPEYEQYF. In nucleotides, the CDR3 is TGTGCCAGCAGCCCCCACCTGTCCCACCCTGAGTACGAGCAGTACTTC.

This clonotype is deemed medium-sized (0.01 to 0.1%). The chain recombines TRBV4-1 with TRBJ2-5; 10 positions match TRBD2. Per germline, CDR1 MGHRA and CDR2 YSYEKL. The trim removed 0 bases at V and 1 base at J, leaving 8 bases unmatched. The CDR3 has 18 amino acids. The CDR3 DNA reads TGCGCCAGCAGCCAAGATTCGAGCGGGGGGGCAATCCAAGAGACCCAGTACTTC. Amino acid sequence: CASSQDSSGGAIQETQYF.

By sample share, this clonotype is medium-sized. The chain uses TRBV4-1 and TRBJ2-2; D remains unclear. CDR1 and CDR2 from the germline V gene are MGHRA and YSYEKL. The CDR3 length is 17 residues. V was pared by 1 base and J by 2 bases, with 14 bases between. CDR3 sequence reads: CASSQVSAAPNTGELFF. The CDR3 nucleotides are TGCGCCAGCAGCCAAGTATCGGCAGCCCCTAACACCGGGGAGCTGTTTTTT.